Presented here are 3 T cell receptor beta chains from one specimen sequenced in a study of control samples from healthy donors and cancer patients. The data were produced by immunoSEQ multiplex PCR, yet TCRdb's version contains in-frame clones alone and is incomplete. Counted here are 75,000 or so clones, roughly nine tenths occurring once; the ten biggest clones make up around 5.1%. Sequenced input: PBMCs. The receptors stem from a man aged 60-69 years with colorectal cancer.

The rearrangement joins TRBV9 to TRBJ2-1; D is perhaps TRBD2 (5 bases). CDR1 SGDLS and CDR2 YYNGEE come from the germline V gene. The CDR3 totals 15 residues. V lost 1 base, J lost 0 bases, and 8 bases lay in between. DNA of the CDR3: TGTGCCAGCAGCGTACGGGAAAGCTCCTACAATGAGCAGTTCTTC. Amino acids: CASSVRESSYNEQFF.

This chain uses TRBV6-1 with TRBJ2-3; D remains unclear. Trimming took 3 bases from V and 0 from J, leaving 16 bases between them. CDR1 MNHNS and CDR2 SASEGT come from the germline V gene. CDR3 length: 17 residues. CDR3 sequence: CASSEFLIVASTDTQYF. CDR3 coding DNA: TGTGCCAGCAGTGAGTTTTTGATAGTTGCTAGCACAGATACGCAGTATTTT.

The chain couples TRBV27 to TRBJ2-5; TRBD1 matches 11 bases. The CDR3 runs to 13 residues. V lost 5 bases, J lost 9 bases, and 5 bases stayed unmatched. Germline V gene data show CDR1 as MNHEY and CDR2 as SMNVEV (reference sequence). CDR3 bases: TGTGCCAGCAGTCGAGGGACAGGGGGTCCCCAGTACTTC. It yields the protein CASSRGTGGPQYF.